The 6 T cell receptor beta chains reported below all come from one sample, sequenced in a study of early T cells in non-severe SARS-CoV-2 infection. TCRdb re-derived calls from the 5' RACE reads in MiXCR, one entry per CDR3 protein. Altogether around 66,000 distinct CDR3 sequences are present, around 6.5% being singletons, with the ten largest covering roughly 3.5%. The sample consisted of whole blood, taken at baseline. The receptors stem from an adult who was a healthcare worker with PCR-confirmed SARS-CoV-2 infection or an uninfected control (not recorded which).

This clonotype has just a few counts. The gene calls are TRBV4-2 and TRBJ2-5, with TRBD2 matching 7 bases. Germline CDR1 is LGHNA and CDR2 is YNFKEQ. Losses at the gene ends were 1 base for V and 1 base for J; bases not matched to a gene: 6. The CDR3 has 16 residues. CDR3 loop: CASSQGSGRFQETQYF. The CDR3 DNA follows: TGTGCCAGCAGCCAAGGTAGCGGGCGCTTCCAAGAGACCCAGTACTTC.

This clonotype was detected ten times or more. This chain connects TRBV6-6 to TRBJ2-6; TRBD1 agrees at 7 bases. The CDR3 contains 15 residues. Germline CDR1 and CDR2: MNHNY and SVGAGI (reference sequence). The junction had 6 bases not matched to a gene; V was cut back by 7 bases and J by 3 bases. CDR3 coding DNA: TGTGCCAGCACCCTAACAGGGGTTGGGGCCAACGTCCTGACTTTC. Translating gives CASTLTGVGANVLTF.

This clonotype has at least ten counts. This sequence joins TRBV4-3 and TRBJ2-3; 9 bases line up with TRBD2. The V and J ends lost 1 base and 2 bases, in that order; junction bases with no gene match: 4. Germline CDR1 and CDR2: LGHNA and YSLEER. CDR3 length equals 16 residues. The CDR3 loop is CASSQVLAGATDTQYF. The DNA of the CDR3 is TGCGCCAGCAGCCAAGTTTTAGCGGGAGCCACAGATACGCAGTATTTT.

This clonotype was recorded a few times. This chain joins TRBV7-9 and TRBJ1-1; D is perhaps TRBD1 (6 bases). Germline V gives CDR1 SEHNR, CDR2 FQNEAQ (reference sequence). The CDR3 extends over 15 amino acids. V lost 6 bases and J 0 bases, leaving 14 bases between the germline ends. DNA for the CDR3: TGTGCCAGCAGGGACGGGACAAACATGAACACTGAAGCTTTCTTT. This sequence encodes CASRDGTNMNTEAFF.

The rearrangement uses TRBV18 and TRBJ1-1; no clear D gene. V dropped 3 bases and J dropped 10 bases, with 12 bases sitting between them. This CDR3 comprises 12 residues. Per germline, CDR1 KGHSH and CDR2 LQKENI. CDR3 region: CASSPGGLGAFF. In nucleotides, the CDR3 is TGTGCCAGCTCACCGGGTGGGCTTGGAGCTTTCTTT. Together with reference TRBV18 and TRBJ1-1, the CDR3 gives the full variable domain: NAGVMQNPRHLVRRRGQEARLRCSPMKGHSHVYWYRQLPEEGLKFMVYLQKENIIDESGMPKERFSAEFPKEGPSILRIQQVVRGDSAAYFCASSPGGLGAFFGQGTRLTVV.

Ten or more counts support this clonotype. The V call is TRBV29-1, the J call TRBJ1-1; D may be TRBD1 (5 bases). Germline V lookup: CDR1 SQVTM, CDR2 ANQGSEA. This CDR3 has 13 residues. Trimming left V 6 bases short and J 5 bases short, with 16 bases between. In DNA form, the CDR3 reads TGCAGCGTGGTGGACAACCTTAGGACTGAAGCTTTCTTT. This encodes CSVVDNLRTEAFF.